A selection of T cell receptor beta chains follows, all from one sample in a study of blood T cell repertoires in COVID-19. Assay used: immunoSEQ multiplex PCR; TCRdb lists only in-frame clones, some missing. This table holds some 43,000 clones, over 75% found once. The specimen was peripheral blood. The receptors originated from a man in his forties with active or convalescent COVID-19. Each CDR3 is given with its conserved first and last residue. The D gene is left open where the match is weak. Clone size is given for some rows only: seen once, a few or many times, or a class if the clone is expanded.

>11|TRBJ2-7|-|TRBV27|-
CASRLNYEQYF
TGTGCCAGCAGACTGAATTACGAGCAGTACTTC
>14|TRBJ1-2|few|TRBV28|TRBD1
CASRGDRAAYGYTF
TGTGCCAGCAGGGGTGACAGGGCGGCCTATGGCTACACCTTC
>17|TRBJ1-6|-|TRBV10-1|-
CASSEHFFGQYNSPLHF
TGCGCCAGCAGTGAACACTTCTTCGGACAGTATAATTCACCCCTCCACTTT
>16|TRBJ1-1|few|TRBV5-4|-
CASSLPLGDWDTEAFF
TGTGCCAGCAGCTTGCCCCTCGGGGACTGGGACACTGAAGCTTTCTTT
>13|TRBJ2-1|few|TRBV18|-
CASRSQGYNEQFF
TGTGCCAGCCGATCACAGGGCTACAATGAGCAGTTCTTC
>16|TRBJ1-3|-|TRBV6-4|-
CASRAGAARSGNTIYF
TGTGCCAGCCGGGCGGGGGCGGCCCGCTCTGGAAACACCATATATTTT
>14|TRBJ2-1|-|TRBV5-6|-
CASSLPSAYNEQFF
TGTGCCAGCAGCTTGCCTAGCGCCTACAATGAGCAGTTCTTC
>15|TRBJ2-4|-|TRBV19|TRBD1
CASSFEGARFDIQYF
TGTGCCAGTAGTTTTGAGGGGGCTAGGTTTGACATTCAGTACTTC
>15|TRBJ2-3|-|TRBV7-7|-
CASSFGDSSTDTQYF
TGTGCCAGCAGCTTCGGAGACTCCAGCACAGATACGCAGTATTTT
>14|TRBJ2-7|-|TRBV27|TRBD1
CASSLRTGVDEQYF
TGTGCCAGCAGTTTGCGGACAGGCGTCGACGAGCAGTACTTC
>11|TRBJ2-7|-|TRBV20-1|-
CSARVAREQYF
TGCAGTGCTAGGGTTGCTCGGGAGCAGTACTTC
>12|TRBJ2-3|-|TRBV10-1|-
CASSEELDTQYF
TGCGCCAGCAGTGAGGAGTTGGATACGCAGTATTTT
>10|TRBJ1-1|-|TRBV10-3|-
CASGNTEAFF
TGTGCCTCAGGGAACACTGAAGCTTTCTTT
>16|TRBJ1-3|-|TRBV4-1|TRBD1
CASSPRTGGAGNTIYF
TGCGCCAGCAGCCCCAGGACAGGGGGGGCTGGAAACACCATATATTTT
>14|TRBJ2-3|-|TRBV5-1|TRBD1
CASSPGQGADTQYF
TGCGCCAGCAGCCCCGGACAGGGAGCAGATACGCAGTATTTT
>13|TRBJ1-5|-|TRBV3-1/TRBV3-2|-
CASSQETTQPQHF
TGTGCCAGCAGCCAAGAAACAACTCAGCCCCAGCATTTT
>14|TRBJ1-4|-|TRBV2|TRBD1
CASRLRGANEKLFF
TGTGCCAGCAGACTCAGGGGGGCTAACGAAAAACTGTTTTTT
>15|TRBJ2-7|-|TRBV7-9|TRBD2
CASSPGLARTYEQYF
TGTGCCAGCAGTCCCGGACTAGCGCGAACCTACGAGCAGTACTTC
>13|TRBJ1-2|-|TRBV7-9|-
CASSWTTGDGYTF
TGTGCCAGCAGCTGGACTACAGGTGATGGCTACACCTTC
>13|TRBJ1-1|-|TRBV11-2|-
CASSLSSFTEAFF
TGTGCCAGCAGCTTATCGAGTTTTACTGAAGCTTTCTTT
>16|TRBJ2-1|-|TRBV27|TRBD2
CASSELAGGDYNEQFF
TGTGCCAGCAGTGAACTAGCGGGGGGGGATTACAATGAGCAGTTCTTC
>16|TRBJ2-1|-|TRBV11-3|TRBD2
CASSNVWRGKYNEQFF
TGTGCCAGCAGCAACGTATGGCGGGGGAAATACAATGAGCAGTTCTTC
>16|TRBJ2-1|-|TRBV30|TRBD2
CAWSVTTGGPRDEQFF
TGTGCCTGGAGTGTTACAACGGGAGGGCCAAGGGATGAGCAGTTCTTC
>16|TRBJ2-1|-|TRBV4-1|TRBD2
CASSQVVYGTSNEQFF
TGCGCCAGCAGCCAAGTCGTATACGGGACTAGCAATGAGCAGTTCTTC
>12|TRBJ1-5|-|TRBV27|-
CASKGGNQPQHF
TGTGCCAGCAAGGGAGGGAATCAGCCCCAGCATTTT
>15|TRBJ2-7|-|TRBV27|-
CASRTQNRVPYEQYF
TGTGCCAGCAGAACACAAAACAGGGTCCCCTACGAGCAGTACTTC
>13|TRBJ1-1|-|TRBV6-5|-
CASRLEQVGEAFF
TGTGCCAGCAGATTAGAACAGGTCGGAGAAGCTTTCTTT
>16|TRBJ1-4|-|TRBV4-3|TRBD1
CASSQDGTGFQEKLFF
TGCGCCAGCAGCCAAGATGGGACAGGCTTTCAAGAAAAACTGTTTTTT
>16|TRBJ2-1|-|TRBV5-1|-
CASSYWTAGSYNEQFF
TGCGCCAGCAGCTACTGGACAGCTGGTTCCTACAATGAGCAGTTCTTC
>14|TRBJ2-7|-|TRBV13|TRBD1
CASSLQGSSYEQYF
TGTGCCAGCAGCCTACAGGGGTCCTCCTACGAGCAGTACTTC
>14|TRBJ1-2|-|TRBV1|-
CTSSTTGGNYGYTF
TGCACCAGCAGCACGACAGGGGGCAACTATGGCTACACCTTC
>13|TRBJ2-7|-|TRBV6-5|-
CASTPDSTYEQYF
TGTGCCAGCACCCCAGACAGCACCTACGAGCAGTACTTC